This T cell receptor (beta chain) derives from a study of T cells expressing NK-cell markers. TCRdb re-analyzed the 5' RACE reads; it lists each CDR3 protein once, without DNA. Its table records approximately 170,000 distinct CDR3 sequences. The CDR3 has 15 residues. Germline lookup yields CDR1 SEHNR and CDR2 FQNEAQ (reference sequence). This receptor was identified in a man aged 18-70 years in good health. The rearrangement uses TRBV7-9 and TRBJ2-1; as DNA is missing, the TRBD2 call by TCRdb cannot be tested. The specimen sequenced was blood T cells: a sorted CD56 or NKG2C T cell subset, CD4+ or CD8+ T cells, or bulk PBMC T cells (not recorded which). This CDR3 reads CASSTGTSSRDEQFF.